These 25 T cell receptor beta chains originate from one sample sequenced in a study of beta chain features in type 1 diabetes. Expressed TCRB transcripts were sequenced, since all the RNA that had been isolated was reverse transcribed. Here immunoSEQ multiplex PCR was the method, and the copy in TCRdb shows in-frame clones only, minus some. The sample consists of about 250,000 clones, 12% to 15% of them appearing once. Sequencing was carried out using naive CD4+ T cells from blood. These TCRs come from a middle-aged woman in good health.

J is TRBJ2-4 and V is TRBV6-6; TRBD1 matches at 7 bases. This CDR3 contains 14 residues. Germline lookup yields CDR1 MNHNY and CDR2 SVGAGI (reference sequence). V trimming: 6 bases; J trimming: 6 bases; junction bases outside the gene matches: 8. The CDR3 bases are TGTGCCAGCAGCGGCCGACAGGGACGAAACATTCAGTACTTC. Its translation is CASSGRQGRNIQYF.

This clone came up a few times. V and J are TRBV19 and TRBJ2-7; weak D call: TRBD1 (5 bases). The germline V gene encodes CDR1 LNHDA and CDR2 SQIVND (reference sequence). Trimming shortened V by 3 bases and J by 0 bases, and 9 bases separated the two germline ends. The CDR3 is made up of 14 amino acids. As DNA, the CDR3 is TGTGCCAGTAGTATCCAGGGTTCCTCCTACGAGCAGTACTTC. Protein product: CASSIQGSSYEQYF.

This clone was observed a handful of times. V usage is TRBV19 and J usage is TRBJ2-7; D might be TRBD2 (6 bases). This CDR3 is built from 15 residues. V was trimmed by 7 bases and J by 3 bases, leaving 19 bases between them. Germline CDR1 reads LNHDA; CDR2 reads SQIVND (reference sequence). The CDR3 spells CASTPDTVGGYEQYF. As DNA, the CDR3 is TGTGCCAGTACACCGGACACTGTGGGGGGCTACGAGCAGTACTTC. The entire variable domain, with the rest obtained from reference TRBV19 and TRBJ2-7, is as follows: DGGITQSPKYLFRKEGQNVTLSCEQNLNHDAMYWYRQDPGQGLRLIYYSQIVNDFQKGDIAEGYSVSREKKESFPLTVTSAQKNPTAFYLCASTPDTVGGYEQYFGPGTRLTVT.

This clone occurred a few times. CDR3 sequence: CASSLSPTRGRDYEQYF. The CDR3 DNA reads as TGTGCCAGCAGCTTATCCCCGACTAGAGGAAGGGACTACGAGCAGTACTTC. The chain carries TRBV7-9 and TRBJ2-7; maybe TRBD2 (6 bases). The germline V and J ends were trimmed by 2 bases and 3 bases, with 20 bases remaining between them. CDR3 size: 17 residues. The germline V gene has CDR1 SEHNR and CDR2 FQNEAQ (reference sequence).

The chain joins TRBV6-6 to TRBJ1-5, with 9 bases matching TRBD1. V was clipped by 6 bases and J by 6 bases; unmatched bases: 6. Germline V lookup: CDR1 MNHNY, CDR2 SVGAGI (reference sequence). The CDR3 extends over 14 amino acids. CDR3 DNA: TGTGCCAGCAGCCGAACAGGGGGCGGTCAGCCCCAGCATTTT. It is translated as CASSRTGGGQPQHF.

The V gene is TRBV29-1, the J gene TRBJ1-2; possible D gene TRBD1, 5 bases. V lost 4 bases to trimming and J lost 8 bases, with 26 bases between them. CDR3 length: 16 residues. Germline V CDR1 and CDR2: SQVTM, ANQGSEA. CDR3: CSVGYHPGVKVGGYTF. The CDR3 DNA reads TGCAGCGTTGGCTATCATCCGGGGGTCAAGGTGGGCGGCTACACCTTC.

The chain is built from TRBV6-5 and TRBJ2-3; 7 nucleotides align to TRBD1. With 9 bases clipped from V and 0 bases from J, the junction kept 6 bases outside the gene matches. Germline CDR1 MNHEY, CDR2 SVGAGI. CDR3 size: 14 residues. CDR3 nucleotide sequence: TGTGCCAGACCGGGACAGAACAGCACAGATACGCAGTATTTT. It yields the protein CARPGQNSTDTQYF.

This clone appeared a few times. The gene calls are TRBV19 and TRBJ2-7; 12 bases map to TRBD2. The germline CDR1 and CDR2 sequences are LNHDA and SQIVND (reference sequence). The CDR3 is 17 amino acids. V was pared by 4 bases and J by 6 bases, with 13 bases of the junction left unmatched. The CDR3 loop reads CASSTGLAGPARSEQYF. Here the CDR3 DNA reads TGTGCCAGTAGTACGGGACTAGCGGGCCCAGCGCGGAGCGAGCAGTACTTC.

The chain employs TRBV6-5 and TRBJ2-5; 7 bases match TRBD2. Looked up from germline, CDR1 is MNHEY and CDR2 is SVGAGI. The length of the CDR3 is 14 residues. J lost 1 base, V lost 3 bases, and 2 bases had no gene match. Here the CDR3 DNA reads TGTGCCAGCAGTTATCAGCGGGGCCAAGAGACCCAGTACTTC. Translation gives CASSYQRGQETQYF.

With respect to this clone: Other DNA sequences in this sample translate to the same CDR3. The J gene is TRBJ1-3, the V gene TRBV7-2, with unresolved D. Between the trimmed V and J ends, which lost 1 base and 2 bases, there was a span of 3 bases. CDR1 is SGHTA and CDR2 is FQGNSA in the germline V gene. The CDR3 covers 13 residues. The CDR3: CASSLGPGNTIYF. For the CDR3, the DNA is TGTGCCAGCAGCTTAGGGCCTGGAAACACCATATATTTT.

This clone came up a few times. This sequence joins TRBV6-5 and TRBJ2-7; D gene unclear. CDR1 is MNHEY, CDR2 SVGAGI, per germline. V was trimmed by 2 bases and J by 2 bases, leaving 7 bases between them. The CDR3 runs 13 residues. This CDR3 reads CASSYAGAYEQYF. The DNA for the CDR3 is TGTGCCAGCAGTTACGCCGGAGCCTACGAGCAGTACTTC.

In this sample, this clone turned up a few times. The chain links TRBV6-5 to TRBJ2-3; TRBD1 is a possible D gene (5 bases). CDR3 length: 15 amino acids. Germline values: CDR1 MNHEY, CDR2 SVGAGI. V gave up 0 bases and J gave up 4 bases, with 11 bases separating them. CDR3 in DNA: TGTGCCAGCAGTTACTCAGGGGCGCGTGCAGATACGCAGTATTTT. Its protein product is CASSYSGARADTQYF.

The chain carries TRBV5-1 and TRBJ2-1, with D possibly matching TRBD2 (5 bases). The CDR3 contains 15 residues. Germline assignment: CDR1 SGHRS and CDR2 YFSETQ. Trimming left V 0 bases short and J 4 bases short, with 11 bases between. The CDR3: CASSLVAGSYNEQFF. Here the CDR3 DNA reads TGCGCCAGCAGCTTGGTGGCGGGTTCGTACAATGAGCAGTTCTTC.

V and J are TRBV4-2 and TRBJ1-2; the match to TRBD1 covers 9 bases. In germline, CDR1 is LGHNA, CDR2 YNFKEQ. The CDR3 extends over 15 amino acids. The V gene end was trimmed by 4 bases and the J gene end by 8 bases; junction bases not matched to a gene: 11. The CDR3 DNA follows: TGTGCCAGCAGCCGGGGGGACAGGGAAATGGACGGCTACACCTTC. Translation gives CASSRGDREMDGYTF.

The gene calls are TRBV5-4 and TRBJ2-2; 9 nucleotides line up with TRBD1. CDR3 length equals 16 residues. V lost 3 bases to trimming and J lost 5 bases; unmatched junction nucleotides: 8. Germline V gives CDR1 SGHNT, CDR2 YYREEE (reference sequence). The CDR3 protein is CASSSPGQGGTGELFF. CDR3 nucleotide sequence: TGTGCCAGCAGCTCACCGGGACAGGGTGGAACCGGGGAGCTGTTTTTT.

This clone was counted between two and nine times. This chain links TRBV29-1 with TRBJ1-1; no clear D gene. Trimming left V 4 bases short and J 9 bases short, with 15 bases between. Germline V gene data show CDR1 as SQVTM and CDR2 as ANQGSEA. This CDR3 has 12 residues. In nucleotides, the CDR3 is TGCAGCGTTGTGGAAGTTTCGACACAAGCTTTCTTT. This translates into CSVVEVSTQAFF.

This clone was found a few times. The genes are TRBV5-4 and TRBJ1-2; D is undetermined. Germline loops: CDR1 SGHNT, CDR2 YYREEE (reference sequence). The V end lost 2 bases, the J end lost 6 bases, and 14 bases lay between the germline ends. CDR3 size: 14 residues. CDR3 in amino acids: CASSLGRRENGYTF. DNA for the CDR3: TGTGCCAGCAGCTTAGGACGGAGGGAGAATGGCTACACCTTC.

The chain recombines TRBV6-5 with TRBJ1-5; 8 bases agree with TRBD1. Trimming cost V 6 bases and J 6 bases; bases outside gene matches: 7. This CDR3 has 14 residues. Germline values: CDR1 MNHEY, CDR2 SVGAGI. The CDR3 DNA is TGTGCCAGCAGCCAAGGACAGGGCAGTCAGCCCCAGCATTTT. This encodes CASSQGQGSQPQHF.

This clone was detected a few times. The chain has TRBV2 and TRBJ1-1, with 8 bases identical to TRBD1. The germline V gene encodes CDR1 SNHLY and CDR2 FYNNEI. The trim removed 6 bases at V and 1 base at J, leaving 4 bases unmatched. The CDR3 runs to 14 residues. The CDR3 here is CASSEQGGNTEAFF. CDR3 nucleotide sequence: TGTGCCAGCAGCGAACAGGGGGGGAACACTGAAGCTTTCTTT.

This clone has just a few counts. The chain carries TRBV6-6 and TRBJ1-5; D possibly corresponds to TRBD1 (5 bases). The CDR3 sequence is 15 residues long. CDR1 and CDR2 from the germline V gene are MNHNY and SVGAGI (reference sequence). Trimming shortened V by 0 bases and J by 1 base, and 7 bases separated the two germline ends. CDR3 region: CASSYSGGSNQPQHF. The CDR3 DNA sequence: TGTGCCAGCAGTTACTCGGGGGGGAGCAATCAGCCCCAGCATTTT.

This clone was counted a few times. The sample carries other DNA sequences with the same CDR3. The chain recombines TRBV5-1 with TRBJ2-5, with TRBD1 as a possible D gene (5 bases). The CDR3 is 14 amino acids. The germline V gene has CDR1 SGHRS and CDR2 YFSETQ. The V end was cut by 0 bases, the J end by 1 base, with 7 bases between. The CDR3 sequence: CASSLDRPQETQYF. CDR3 in DNA: TGCGCCAGCAGCTTGGACAGGCCCCAAGAGACCCAGTACTTC. The full variable domain, its missing parts supplied by reference TRBV5-1 and TRBJ2-5, is KAGVTQTPRYLIKTRGQQVTLSCSPISGHRSVSWYQQTPGQGLQFLFEYFSETQRNKGNFPGRFSGRQFSNSRSEMNVSTLELGDSALYLCASSLDRPQETQYFGPGTRLLVL.

This clone was seen a handful of times. The germline gene is not matched at one end of the junction; a read error may be the cause. V usage is TRBV7-7 and J usage is TRBJ2-7; 7 bases are a match to TRBD1. Germline CDR1 reads SSHAT; CDR2 reads FNYEAQ (reference sequence). CDR3 length: 16 amino acids. The CDR3 nucleotides are TGTGCTAGCAGCTCGCCACAGGGGCCCGGGTCTGTCGAGCAGTACTTC. As protein: CASSSPQGPGSVEQYF. Full variable domain (rest looked up from reference TRBV7-7 and TRBJ2-7): GAGVSQSPRYKVTKRGQDVTLRCDPISSHATLYWYQQALGQGPEFLTYFNYEAQPDKSGLPSDRFSAERPEGSISTLTIQRTEQRDSAMYRCASSSPQGPGSVEQYFGPGTRLTVT.

This clone was seen a handful of times. The CDR3 sequence: CASSQSPGQGSEQYF. The DNA for the CDR3 is TGTGCCAGCAGCCAGAGCCCGGGACAGGGGTCGGAGCAGTACTTC. This chain uses TRBV5-4 with TRBJ2-7, with TRBD1 matching 10 bases. In germline, CDR1 is SGHNT, CDR2 YYREEE (reference sequence). With V trimmed by 4 bases and J by 7 bases, 11 bases remained unmatched. This CDR3 comprises 15 residues.

In its sample, this clone was seen a few times. The chain uses TRBV11-2 and TRBJ2-4, with D possibly matching TRBD2 (5 bases). V was trimmed by 4 bases and J by 6 bases, leaving 10 bases between them. This CDR3 has 13 amino acids. Per germline, CDR1 SGHAT and CDR2 FQNNGV. The CDR3 protein is CASSSESGNIQYF. The CDR3 nucleotides are TGTGCCAGCAGCTCCGAGAGCGGAAACATTCAGTACTTC. Supplemented by reference TRBV11-2 and TRBJ2-4, the full variable domain reads EAGVAQSPRYKIIEKRQSVAFWCNPISGHATLYWYQQILGQGPKLLIQFQNNGVVDDSQLPKDRFSAERLKGVDSTLKIQPAKLEDSAVYLCASSSESGNIQYFGAGTRLSVL.

The rearrangement links TRBV19 to TRBJ2-3; 10 bases line up with TRBD1. The CDR3 sequence is 14 residues long. V shed 7 bases, J shed 5 bases, and the junction held 6 bases outside the gene matches. Germline CDR1 is LNHDA and CDR2 is SQIVND (reference sequence). CDR3 sequence (DNA): TGTGCCAGTAACCCGGGACAGGGGCTAGATACGCAGTATTTT. Residues: CASNPGQGLDTQYF.